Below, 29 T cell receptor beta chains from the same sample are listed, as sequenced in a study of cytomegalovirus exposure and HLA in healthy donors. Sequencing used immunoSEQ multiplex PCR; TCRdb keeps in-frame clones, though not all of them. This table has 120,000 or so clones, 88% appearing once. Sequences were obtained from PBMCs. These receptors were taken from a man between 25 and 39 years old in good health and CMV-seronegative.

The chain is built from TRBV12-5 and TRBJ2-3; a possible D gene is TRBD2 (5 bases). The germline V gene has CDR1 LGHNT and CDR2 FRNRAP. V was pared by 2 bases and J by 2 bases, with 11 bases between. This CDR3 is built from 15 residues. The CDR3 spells CASGLKGLLTDTQYF. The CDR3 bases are TGTGCTAGTGGTTTGAAAGGACTCCTCACAGATACGCAGTATTTT.

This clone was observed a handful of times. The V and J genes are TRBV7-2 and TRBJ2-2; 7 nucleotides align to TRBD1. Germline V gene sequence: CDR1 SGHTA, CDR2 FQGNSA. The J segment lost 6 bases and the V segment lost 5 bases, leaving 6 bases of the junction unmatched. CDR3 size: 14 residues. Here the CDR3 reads CASSPGTVSGELFF. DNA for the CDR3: TGTGCCAGCAGCCCAGGGACAGTGTCCGGGGAGCTGTTTTTT.

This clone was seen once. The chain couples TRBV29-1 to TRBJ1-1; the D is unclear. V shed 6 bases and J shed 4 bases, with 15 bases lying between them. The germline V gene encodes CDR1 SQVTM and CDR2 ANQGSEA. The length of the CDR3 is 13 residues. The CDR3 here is CSVGLRAATEAFF. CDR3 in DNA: TGCAGCGTAGGGTTGAGAGCGGCCACTGAAGCTTTCTTT.

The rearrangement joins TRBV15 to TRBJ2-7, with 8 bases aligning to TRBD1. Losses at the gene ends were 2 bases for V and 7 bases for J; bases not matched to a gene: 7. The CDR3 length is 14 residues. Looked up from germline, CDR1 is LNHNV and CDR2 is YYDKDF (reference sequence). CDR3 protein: CATSRPGTGGEQYF. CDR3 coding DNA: TGTGCCACCAGCAGACCGGGGACAGGCGGGGAGCAGTACTTC.

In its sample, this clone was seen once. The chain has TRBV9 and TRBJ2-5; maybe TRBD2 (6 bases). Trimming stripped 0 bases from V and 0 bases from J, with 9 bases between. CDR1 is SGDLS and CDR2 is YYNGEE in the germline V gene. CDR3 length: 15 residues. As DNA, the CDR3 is TGTGCCAGCAGCGTAGAAGGGACTTACCAAGAGACCCAGTACTTC. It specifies CASSVEGTYQETQYF.

In DNA, the CDR3 is TGTGCCAGCAGCTTAACGGGAGAGGCTAACTATGGCTACACCTTC. Its protein product is CASSLTGEANYGYTF. This sequence joins TRBV7-3 and TRBJ1-2; no firm D call. V lost 0 bases and J 0 bases, leaving 8 bases between the germline ends. This CDR3 comprises 15 residues. Germline lookup yields CDR1 SGHTA and CDR2 FQGTGA.

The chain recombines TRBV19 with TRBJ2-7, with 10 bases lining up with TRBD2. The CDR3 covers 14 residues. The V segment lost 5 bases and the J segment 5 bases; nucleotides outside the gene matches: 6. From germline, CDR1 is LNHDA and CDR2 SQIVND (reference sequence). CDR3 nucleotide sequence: TGTGCCAGTAGTTCCCTAGCGGGAGATGACGAGCAGTACTTC. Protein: CASSSLAGDDEQYF. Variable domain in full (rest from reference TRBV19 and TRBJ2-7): DGGITQSPKYLFRKEGQNVTLSCEQNLNHDAMYWYRQDPGQGLRLIYYSQIVNDFQKGDIAEGYSVSREKKESFPLTVTSAQKNPTAFYLCASSSLAGDDEQYFGPGTRLTVT.

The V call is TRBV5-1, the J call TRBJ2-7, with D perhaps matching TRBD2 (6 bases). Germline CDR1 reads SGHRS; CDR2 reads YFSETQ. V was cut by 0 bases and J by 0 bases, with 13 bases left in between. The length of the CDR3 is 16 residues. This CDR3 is CASSLVGGESSYEQYF. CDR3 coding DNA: TGCGCCAGCAGCTTGGTAGGCGGGGAAAGCTCCTACGAGCAGTACTTC.

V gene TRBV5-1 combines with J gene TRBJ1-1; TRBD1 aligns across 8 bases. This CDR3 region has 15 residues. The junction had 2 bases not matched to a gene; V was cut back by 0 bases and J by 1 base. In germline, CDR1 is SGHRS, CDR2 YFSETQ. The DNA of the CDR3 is TGCGCCAGCAGCTTGGGACAGGGGACGAACACTGAAGCTTTCTTT. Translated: CASSLGQGTNTEAFF.

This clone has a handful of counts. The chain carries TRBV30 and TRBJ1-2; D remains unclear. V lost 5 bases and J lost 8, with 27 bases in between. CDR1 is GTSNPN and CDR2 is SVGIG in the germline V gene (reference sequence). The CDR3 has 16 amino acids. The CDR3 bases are TGTGCCTGGTTCTCATCCCCTTTCGCGGTTTCTGGGGGCTACACCTTC. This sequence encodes CAWFSSPFAVSGGYTF.

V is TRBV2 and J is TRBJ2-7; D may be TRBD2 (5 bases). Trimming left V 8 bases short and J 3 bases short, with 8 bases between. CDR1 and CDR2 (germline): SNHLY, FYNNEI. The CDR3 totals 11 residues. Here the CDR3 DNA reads TGTGCCAGCTCTGAGGGCTACGAGCAGTACTTC. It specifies CASSEGYEQYF.

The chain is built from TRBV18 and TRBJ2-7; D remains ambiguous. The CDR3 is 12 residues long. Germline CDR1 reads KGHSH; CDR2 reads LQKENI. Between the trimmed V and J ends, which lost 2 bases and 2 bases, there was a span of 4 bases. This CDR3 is CASSPGTYEQYF. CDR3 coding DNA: TGTGCCAGCTCACCAGGCACCTACGAGCAGTACTTC.

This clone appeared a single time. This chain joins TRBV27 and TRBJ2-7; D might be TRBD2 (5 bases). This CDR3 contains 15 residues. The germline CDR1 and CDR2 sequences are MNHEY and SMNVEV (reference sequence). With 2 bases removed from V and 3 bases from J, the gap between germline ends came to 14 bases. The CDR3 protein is CASSLGEGPDYEQYF. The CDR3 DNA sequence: TGTGCCAGCAGTTTAGGCGAGGGTCCGGACTACGAGCAGTACTTC.

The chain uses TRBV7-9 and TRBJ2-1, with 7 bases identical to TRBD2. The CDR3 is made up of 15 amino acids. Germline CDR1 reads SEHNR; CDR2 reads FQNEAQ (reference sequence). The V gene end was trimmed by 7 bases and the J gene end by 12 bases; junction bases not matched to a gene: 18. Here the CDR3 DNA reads TGTGCCAGCACCGTAAGGGGCGGGAGCGACCTTGGGCAGTTCTTC. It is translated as CASTVRGGSDLGQFF. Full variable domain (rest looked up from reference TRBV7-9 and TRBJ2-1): DTGVSQNPRHKITKRGQNVTFRCDPISEHNRLYWYRQTLGQGPEFLTYFQNEAQLEKSRLLSDRFSAERPKGSFSTLEIQRTEQGDSAMYLCASTVRGGSDLGQFFGPGTRLTVL.

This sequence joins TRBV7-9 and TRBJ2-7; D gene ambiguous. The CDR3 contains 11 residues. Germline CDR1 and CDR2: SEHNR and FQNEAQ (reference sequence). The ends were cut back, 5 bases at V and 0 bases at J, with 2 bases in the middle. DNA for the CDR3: TGTGCCAGCAGCCACTCCTACGAGCAGTACTTC. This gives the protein CASSHSYEQYF.

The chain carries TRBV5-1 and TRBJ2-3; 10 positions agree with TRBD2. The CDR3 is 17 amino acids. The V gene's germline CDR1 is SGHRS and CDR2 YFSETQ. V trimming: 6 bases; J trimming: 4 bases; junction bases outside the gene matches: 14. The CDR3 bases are TGCGCCAGCAACCCCCGGGAGCGGGAGGGCCGCGCAGATACGCAGTATTTT. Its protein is CASNPREREGRADTQYF.

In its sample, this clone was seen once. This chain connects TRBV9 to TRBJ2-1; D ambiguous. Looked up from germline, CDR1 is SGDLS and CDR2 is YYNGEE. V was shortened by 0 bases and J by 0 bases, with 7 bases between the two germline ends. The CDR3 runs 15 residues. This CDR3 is CASSVGPFSYNEQFF. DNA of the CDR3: TGTGCCAGCAGCGTAGGGCCTTTCTCCTACAATGAGCAGTTCTTC.

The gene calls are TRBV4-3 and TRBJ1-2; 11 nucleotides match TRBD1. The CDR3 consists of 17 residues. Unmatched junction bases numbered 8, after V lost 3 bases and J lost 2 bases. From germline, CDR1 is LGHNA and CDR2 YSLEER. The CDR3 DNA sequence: TGCGCCAGCAGCCAGCGGACAGGGGGCTCCCTAAACTATGGCTACACCTTC. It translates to CASSQRTGGSLNYGYTF.

CDR3 sequence: CASSPGTGDYQPQHF. For the CDR3, the DNA is TGTGCCAGCAGCCCCGGGACGGGAGACTATCAGCCCCAGCATTTT. The chain has TRBV7-2 and TRBJ1-5, with D possibly matching TRBD1 (5 bases). CDR3 length equals 15 residues. Germline CDR1 SGHTA, CDR2 FQGNSA. V dropped 5 bases and J dropped 5 bases, with 16 bases sitting between them.

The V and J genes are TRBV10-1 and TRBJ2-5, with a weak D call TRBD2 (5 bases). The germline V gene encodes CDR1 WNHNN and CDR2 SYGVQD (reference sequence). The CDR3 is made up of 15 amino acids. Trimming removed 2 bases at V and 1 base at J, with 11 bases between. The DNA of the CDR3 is TGCGCCAGCAGTGAGAGTGGAGGAAGCCAAGAGACCCAGTACTTC. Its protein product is CASSESGGSQETQYF.

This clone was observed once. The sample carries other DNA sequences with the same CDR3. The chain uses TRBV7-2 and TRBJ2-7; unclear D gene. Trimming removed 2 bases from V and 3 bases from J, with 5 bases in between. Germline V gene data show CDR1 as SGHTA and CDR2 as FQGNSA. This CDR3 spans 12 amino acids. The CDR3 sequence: CASSLQNYEQYF. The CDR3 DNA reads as TGTGCCAGCAGCTTACAAAACTACGAGCAGTACTTC.

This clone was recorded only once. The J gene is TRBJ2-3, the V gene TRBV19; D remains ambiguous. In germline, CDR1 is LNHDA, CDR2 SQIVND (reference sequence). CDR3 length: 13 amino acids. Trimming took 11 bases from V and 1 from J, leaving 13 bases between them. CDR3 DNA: TGTGCCGTTAACCAAGGAGGCACAGATACGCAGTATTTT. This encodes CAVNQGGTDTQYF. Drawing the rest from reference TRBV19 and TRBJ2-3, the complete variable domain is DGGITQSPKYLFRKEGQNVTLSCEQNLNHDAMYWYRQDPGQGLRLIYYSQIVNDFQKGDIAEGYSVSREKKESFPLTVTSAQKNPTAFYLCAVNQGGTDTQYFGPGTRLTVL.

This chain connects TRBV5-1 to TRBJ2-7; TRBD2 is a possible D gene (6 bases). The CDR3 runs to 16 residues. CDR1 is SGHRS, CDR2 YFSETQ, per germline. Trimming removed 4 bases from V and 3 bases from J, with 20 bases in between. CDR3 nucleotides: TGCGCCAGCAGCCTTTCCGCGGGGATACAGGTCTACGAGCAGTACTTC. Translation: CASSLSAGIQVYEQYF.

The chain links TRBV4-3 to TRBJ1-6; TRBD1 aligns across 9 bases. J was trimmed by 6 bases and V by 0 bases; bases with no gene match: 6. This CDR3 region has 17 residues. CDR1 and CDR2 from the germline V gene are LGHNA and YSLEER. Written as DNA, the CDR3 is TGCGCCAGCAGCCAAGATGCCGGGACAGGGCGTAATTCACCCCTCCACTTT. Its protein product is CASSQDAGTGRNSPLHF.

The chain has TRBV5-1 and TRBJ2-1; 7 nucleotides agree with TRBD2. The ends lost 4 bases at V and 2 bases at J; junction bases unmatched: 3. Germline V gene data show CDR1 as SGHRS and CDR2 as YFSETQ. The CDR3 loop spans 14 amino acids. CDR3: CASSLGLAYNEQFF. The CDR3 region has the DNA TGCGCCAGCAGCCTCGGACTAGCCTACAATGAGCAGTTCTTC.

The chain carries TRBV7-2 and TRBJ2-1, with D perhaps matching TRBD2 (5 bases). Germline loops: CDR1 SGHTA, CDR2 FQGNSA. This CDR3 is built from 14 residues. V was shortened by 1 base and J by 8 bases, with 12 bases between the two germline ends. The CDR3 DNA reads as TGTGCCAGCAGCTTAGGTCCTAGCCCCCATGAGCAGTTCTTC. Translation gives CASSLGPSPHEQFF. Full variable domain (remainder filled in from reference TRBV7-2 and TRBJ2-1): GAGVSQSPSNKVTEKGKDVELRCDPISGHTALYWYRQSLGQGLEFLIYFQGNSAPDKSGLPSDRFSAERTGGSVSTLTIQRTQQEDSAVYLCASSLGPSPHEQFFGPGTRLTVL.

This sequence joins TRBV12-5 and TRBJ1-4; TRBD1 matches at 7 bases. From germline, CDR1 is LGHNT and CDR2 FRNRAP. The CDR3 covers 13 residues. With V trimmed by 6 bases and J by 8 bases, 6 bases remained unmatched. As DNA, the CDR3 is TGTGCTAGTGGGCGGTCCAGGGGGGAAAAACTGTTTTTT. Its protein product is CASGRSRGEKLFF.

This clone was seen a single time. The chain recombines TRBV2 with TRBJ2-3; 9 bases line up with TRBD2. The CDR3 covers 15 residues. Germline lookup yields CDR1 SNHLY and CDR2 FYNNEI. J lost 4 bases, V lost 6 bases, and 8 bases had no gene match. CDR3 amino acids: CASSLLAGAADTQYF. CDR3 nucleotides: TGTGCCAGCAGCCTATTAGCGGGAGCGGCAGATACGCAGTATTTT.

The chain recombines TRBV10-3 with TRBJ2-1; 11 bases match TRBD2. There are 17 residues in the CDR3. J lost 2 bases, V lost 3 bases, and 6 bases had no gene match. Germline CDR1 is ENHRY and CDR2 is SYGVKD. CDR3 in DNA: TGTGCCATCAGTGACGCTAGCGGGAGGAGTACCTACAATGAGCAGTTCTTC. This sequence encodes CAISDASGRSTYNEQFF.